Each of the 24 T cell receptor beta chains below was sequenced from the same sample in a study of T cell responses to AZD1222 COVID-19 vaccine. The repertoire was sequenced with immunoSEQ multiplex PCR; TCRdb's copy has only in-frame clones and lacks some. Of about 100,000 clones in the sample, 88% were seen once. Sequences were derived from peripheral blood, sampled on day 0 of AZD1222 vaccination. These receptors originate from an adult in good health.

This chain joins TRBV24-1 and TRBJ2-1, with 8 bases that match TRBD1. Germline trimming cut 4 bases from V and 3 bases from J; bases unmatched to any gene: 16. The CDR3 has 19 residues. CDR1 KGHDR and CDR2 SFDVKD come from the germline V gene. CDR3 amino acids: CATSDRGQAPTSYYNEQFF. The CDR3, as DNA: TGTGCCACCAGTGACCGGGGACAGGCCCCAACATCGTACTACAATGAGCAGTTCTTC.

CDR3 in amino acids: CASSDLPRGLRLAGGPYEQYF. The CDR3 nucleotides read TGCGCCAGCAGTGACCTTCCACGGGGACTACGACTAGCGGGAGGCCCCTACGAGCAGTACTTC. This chain connects TRBV10-2 to TRBJ2-7; 13 positions agree with TRBD2. In germline, CDR1 is WSHSY, CDR2 SAAADI. V lost 3 bases to trimming and J lost 2 bases; unmatched junction nucleotides: 19. The CDR3 is made up of 21 amino acids.

This chain links TRBV3-1 (or the pseudogene TRBV3-2) with TRBJ1-2; D perhaps matches TRBD1 (5 bases). The germline gives CDR1 LGHDT, CDR2 YNNKEL (reference sequence). V gave up 4 bases and J gave up 8 bases, with 14 bases separating them. The CDR3 length is 13 residues. The CDR3 spells CASSPAEGNGYTF. The CDR3 DNA is TGTGCCAGCAGCCCCGCGGAGGGGAACGGCTACACCTTC.

V gene TRBV18 combines with J gene TRBJ2-1; D unclear. V shed 1 base and J shed 8 bases, with 6 bases lying between them. This CDR3 has 12 residues. The germline V gene has CDR1 KGHSH and CDR2 LQKENI. The chain's CDR3 is CASSPQGDEQFF. The CDR3, as DNA: TGTGCCAGCTCACCACAGGGCGATGAGCAGTTCTTC.

The chain links TRBV10-2 to TRBJ2-7; D is undetermined. Trimming cost V 2 bases and J 4 bases, with 3 bases left between them. CDR3 length: 11 residues. Germline V gene lookup returns CDR1 WSHSY and CDR2 SAAADI. This CDR3 reads CASSEPYEQYF. The CDR3 DNA reads as TGCGCCAGCAGTGAGCCATACGAGCAGTACTTC.

The chain is built from TRBV24-1 and TRBJ1-5, with no clear D. CDR3 length: 13 amino acids. V was cut by 3 bases and J by 4 bases, with 6 bases left in between. Germline V gives CDR1 KGHDR, CDR2 SFDVKD. In DNA, the CDR3 is TGTGCCACCAGTGATGGGCTAAATCAGCCCCAGCATTTT. It yields the protein CATSDGLNQPQHF.

The chain combines TRBV6-5 with TRBJ1-4, with D unresolved. V gave up 4 bases and J gave up 5 bases, with 14 bases separating them. This CDR3 is built from 15 residues. Germline-derived CDR1 and CDR2 are MNHEY and SVGAGI. This CDR3 is CASSWVAGLNEKLFF. For the CDR3, the DNA is TGTGCCAGCAGTTGGGTCGCGGGCCTAAATGAAAAACTGTTTTTT.

This clone has only a few counts. The rearrangement links TRBV4-3 to TRBJ2-7; 7 nucleotides match TRBD1. The junction had 9 bases not matched to a gene; V was cut back by 4 bases and J by 3 bases. The germline gives CDR1 LGHNA, CDR2 YSLEER. This CDR3 spans 15 amino acids. The CDR3 DNA sequence: TGCGCCAGCAGCCCACACCGGGACAGATACTACGAGCAGTACTTC. Its protein is CASSPHRDRYYEQYF.

The J gene is TRBJ2-6, the V gene TRBV7-9; D is unclear. CDR1 and CDR2 from the germline V gene are SEHNR and FQNEAQ (reference sequence). The CDR3 spans 15 residues. Trimming took off 1 base at V and 2 bases at J, with 6 bases between the two ends. CDR3 amino acids: CASSLGPTGANVLTF. The CDR3, as DNA: TGTGCCAGCAGCTTAGGCCCTACTGGGGCCAACGTCCTGACTTTC.

The chain employs TRBV11-3 and TRBJ2-3; D gene ambiguous. This CDR3 spans 15 amino acids. Trimming removed 1 base from V and 2 bases from J, with 10 bases in between. Germline assignment: CDR1 SGHNT and CDR2 YENEEA. The CDR3 region is CASSLGRADTDTQYF. CDR3 coding DNA: TGTGCCAGCAGCTTAGGACGGGCAGACACAGATACGCAGTATTTT.

The genes are TRBV5-1 and TRBJ1-1; tentatively, D is TRBD1 (5 bases). The CDR3 totals 15 residues. V was shortened by 0 bases and J by 4 bases, with 13 bases between the two germline ends. Germline V gene data show CDR1 as SGHRS and CDR2 as YFSETQ. The chain's CDR3 is CASSLALAQGTEAFF. The CDR3 nucleotides read TGCGCCAGCAGCTTGGCATTGGCGCAGGGCACTGAAGCTTTCTTT. Full variable domain (outside the CDR3, taken from reference TRBV5-1 and TRBJ1-1): KAGVTQTPRYLIKTRGQQVTLSCSPISGHRSVSWYQQTPGQGLQFLFEYFSETQRNKGNFPGRFSGRQFSNSRSEMNVSTLELGDSALYLCASSLALAQGTEAFFGQGTRLTVV.

The J gene is TRBJ2-7, the V gene TRBV27; D possibly matches TRBD1 or TRBD2 (5 bases each). The germline V and J ends were trimmed by 3 bases and 7 bases, with 10 bases remaining between them. CDR1 MNHEY and CDR2 SMNVEV come from the germline V gene (reference sequence). The CDR3 has 12 amino acids. In DNA, the CDR3 is TGTGCCAGCAGTTTTAGTTGGGGGGAGCAGTACTTC. Protein sequence: CASSFSWGEQYF.

This clone was seen a single time. This chain connects TRBV29-1 to TRBJ2-5, with D perhaps matching TRBD1 or TRBD2 (5 bases each). Germline V CDR1 and CDR2: SQVTM, ANQGSEA. This CDR3 region has 13 residues. Trimming cost V 7 bases and J 4 bases, with 16 bases left between them. Here the CDR3 reads CSGGTGAGETQYF. Written as DNA, the CDR3 is TGCAGCGGAGGGACCGGTGCAGGAGAGACCCAGTACTTC. Using reference TRBV29-1 and TRBJ2-5 for the parts outside the CDR3, the full variable domain is SAVISQKPSRDICQRGTSLTIQCQVDSQVTMMFWYRQQPGQSLTLIATANQGSEATYESGFVIDKFPISRPNLTFSTLTVSNMSPEDSSIYLCSGGTGAGETQYFGPGTRLLVL.

This chain uses TRBV19 with TRBJ1-1, with D unresolved. Germline-derived CDR1 and CDR2 are LNHDA and SQIVND (reference sequence). This CDR3 region has 18 residues. V lost 5 bases and J 2 bases, leaving 24 bases between the germline ends. This CDR3 is CASSLAERAGRINTEAFF. In DNA form, the CDR3 reads TGTGCCAGTAGTCTCGCAGAGAGGGCGGGCAGAATAAACACTGAAGCTTTCTTT.

The V call is TRBV5-4, the J call TRBJ1-1; D is perhaps TRBD1 (5 bases). Germline lookup yields CDR1 SGHNT and CDR2 YYREEE (reference sequence). V lost 5 bases and J 11 bases, leaving 19 bases between the germline ends. The CDR3 runs to 13 residues. CDR3 nucleotide sequence: TGTGCCAGCAGTGGGGACGGGATCCGTGGGGCTTTCTTT. Its translation is CASSGDGIRGAFF.

J is TRBJ2-5 and V is TRBV7-8; 7 positions match TRBD1. The J segment lost 4 bases and the V segment lost 1 base, leaving 6 bases of the junction unmatched. CDR1 and CDR2 (germline): SGHVS, FQNEAQ. CDR3 length: 15 residues. The DNA of the CDR3 is TGTGCCAGCAGCTTAGAGGGGGACAGAGTAGAGACCCAGTACTTC. This encodes CASSLEGDRVETQYF. Full variable domain (remainder filled in from reference TRBV7-8 and TRBJ2-5): GAGVSQSPRYKVAKRGQDVALRCDPISGHVSLFWYQQALGQGPEFLTYFQNEAQLDKSGLPSDRFFAERPEGSVSTLKIQRTQQEDSAVYLCASSLEGDRVETQYFGPGTRLLVL.

The chain has TRBV27 and TRBJ1-4; no definite D call. Germline V gene sequence: CDR1 MNHEY, CDR2 SMNVEV (reference sequence). Between the trimmed V and J ends, which lost 6 bases and 0 bases, there was a span of 17 bases. The CDR3 is 17 residues long. The CDR3, as DNA: TGTGCCAGCAGATCACCCCACGGCGGGGCAACTAATGAAAAACTGTTTTTT. This encodes CASRSPHGGATNEKLFF.

CDR3 nucleotides: TGTGCCAGCAGGGAGACAGGGGTGGGGTACAATGAGCAGTTCTTC. Protein product: CASRETGVGYNEQFF. The chain employs TRBV28 and TRBJ2-1; 8 bases are a match to TRBD1. CDR3 length: 15 residues. The germline CDR1 and CDR2 sequences are MDHEN and SYDVKM. V gave up 6 bases and J gave up 4 bases; unmatched junction bases: 8.

This chain joins TRBV19 and TRBJ1-6; no firm D call. The CDR3 loop spans 15 amino acids. Germline CDR1 and CDR2: LNHDA and SQIVND (reference sequence). The V gene lost 3 bases and the J gene lost 7 bases, with 13 bases spanning the gap. The CDR3 DNA reads TGTGCCAGTAGTATGACTAAAAACCCAAATTCACCCCTCCACTTT. It codes for CASSMTKNPNSPLHF. The whole variable domain, filled in from reference TRBV19 and TRBJ1-6, reads DGGITQSPKYLFRKEGQNVTLSCEQNLNHDAMYWYRQDPGQGLRLIYYSQIVNDFQKGDIAEGYSVSREKKESFPLTVTSAQKNPTAFYLCASSMTKNPNSPLHFGNGTRLTVT.

J is TRBJ1-5 and V is TRBV3-1 (or the pseudogene TRBV3-2); tentatively, D is TRBD1 (5 bases). Per the germline V gene, CDR1 is LGHDT and CDR2 is YNNKEL (reference sequence). V was cut by 8 bases and J by 0 bases, with 17 bases left in between. There are 16 residues in the CDR3. The CDR3 region is CASFRGILNSNQPQHF. The DNA for the CDR3 is TGTGCCAGCTTCCGGGGGATTCTAAATAGCAATCAGCCCCAGCATTTT.

CDR3 in amino acids: CASSPQTSTDTQYF. CDR3 sequence (DNA): TGTGCCAGCAGCCCTCAGACTAGCACAGATACGCAGTATTTT. The genes are TRBV21-1 and TRBJ2-3; no DNA check was done on the table's D call, TRBD2. TRBV21-1 has pseudogene status. The CDR3 covers 14 residues.

The J gene is TRBJ2-1, the V gene TRBV30; 11 nucleotides match TRBD2. Germline values: CDR1 GTSNPN, CDR2 SVGIG (reference sequence). This CDR3 is 15 amino acids long. V lost 0 bases and J lost 4; bases outside the gene matches: 2. The CDR3 nucleotides are TGTGCCTGGAGTGTAGGACTAGCGGGTTACAATGAGCAGTTCTTC. Translated: CAWSVGLAGYNEQFF.

The chain has TRBV7-9 and TRBJ1-4, with D perhaps TRBD1 (5 bases). The germline gives CDR1 SEHNR, CDR2 FQNEAQ (reference sequence). This CDR3 region has 14 residues. V lost 3 bases and J 6 bases, leaving 11 bases between the germline ends. CDR3 amino acids: CASSFPTADEKLFF. DNA of the CDR3: TGTGCCAGCAGCTTTCCGACAGCAGATGAAAAACTGTTTTTT.

The V gene is TRBV9, the J gene TRBJ2-1; TRBD2 aligns across 8 bases. Germline CDR1 and CDR2: SGDLS and YYNGEE. V lost 4 bases, J lost 3 bases, and 6 bases stayed unmatched. The CDR3 is made up of 15 amino acids. The CDR3 sequence is CASSRSGSSYNEQFF. In DNA, the CDR3 is TGTGCCAGCAGCCGGAGCGGGAGTAGCTACAATGAGCAGTTCTTC.